This TCR beta chain was identified in a study of OX40 agonist ivuxolimab in advanced cancers. Across the study: Enrollees could have had prior anti-PD-1, anti-PD-L1 or anti-CTLA-4 therapy, which more than 30% had received. Three patients, one with hepatocellular carcinoma and two with cutaneous melanoma, responded partially.

Produced via immunoSEQ multiplex PCR; TCRdb's table is partial and in-frame only. This sample carries 14,000 to 15,000 clones, about 77% of them seen once, and the ten largest clones take about 32%. Study results and limitations: The antigens recognized by the expanded peripheral T cells, that is their antigen specificity, were not determined. Dose levels from 0.1 to 3.0 mg/kg saw CD4+ and CD8+ blood T cells expand clonally by week 6.

Between the trimmed V and J ends, which lost 4 bases and 4 bases, there was a span of 11 bases. The CDR3 runs to 14 residues. CDR1 and CDR2 (germline): MNHNY, SVGAGI (reference sequence). On this clone itself: Its antigen is undetermined.

This chain connects TRBV6-6 to TRBJ2-1; D may correspond to TRBD1 or TRBD2 (5 bases each). This clonotype was sampled from an adult with an advanced solid tumor such as melanoma, head and neck, liver or kidney cancer. The sample was CD4+ or CD8+ T cells sorted from blood, taken in a trial of the OX40 agonist ivuxolimab. The CDR3 nucleotides are TGTGCCAGCAGTTCCGGGACCGTTTACAATGAGCAGTTCTTC. It is translated as CASSSGTVYNEQFF.